The TCR beta chain described here comes from a study of metastatic and nonmetastatic thyroid tumors. The wider study: Repertoires from blood and tumor or nodule tissue of malignant and benign thyroid patients were compared.

V shed 6 bases and J shed 7 bases, with 19 bases lying between them. The CDR3 has 15 amino acids. Relative to its sample, this clone is medium-sized. Prior to thyroid surgery, none of the patients had received any treatment. The authors' processing: A classifier of distant metastasis in papillary thyroid cancer was built from CDR3 differences (across clinicopathological groups). Using MiXCR, TCRdb re-called clones from the PCR reads. The V and J calls here are based on TCRdb, not the publication. This table holds about 12,000 clones, roughly 21% found once. Sequencing was carried out using adjacent normal tissue. The sequence was obtained from a female donor with papillary thyroid cancer or a benign thyroid nodule (not recorded which). Some clones in this sample may be carry-over from other donors' samples. The V gene is TRBV12-3 or TRBV12-4, the J gene TRBJ1-5, with D possibly TRBD1 on 5 matching bases. The CDR3 loop is CASSPITGWGQPQHF. CDR3 in DNA: TGTGCCAGCAGCCCAATAACAGGATGGGGACAGCCCCAGCATTTT.